The following is a TCR beta chain sequence with its context. This entry comes from a study of patients and donors after allogeneic stem cell transplantation. V was clipped by 10 bases and J by 8 bases, with 17 bases between them. The CDR3 totals 12 residues. Per the germline V gene, CDR1 is SEHNR and CDR2 is FQNEAQ (reference sequence). TCRdb re-derived calls from the RT-PCR reads in MiXCR, one entry per CDR3 protein. Among over 200,000 distinct CDR3 sequences listed, 38% were seen once. The rearrangement links TRBV7-9 to TRBJ1-2; D may be TRBD1 (6 bases). The specimen was blood, either unsorted or a sorted T cell fraction (not recorded which). The receptor was isolated from a human donor who was either an allogeneic HSCT recipient or a stem cell or donor lymphocyte infusion donor (not recorded which). It is not recorded whose cells these are; they may come from a transplant donor. Here the CDR3 DNA reads TGTGCCACCAGACAGGCCTGGGGAGGCTACACCTTC. This sequence encodes CATRQAWGGYTF.